The T cell receptor beta chain under discussion was sequenced for a study of blood T cell repertoires in COVID-19. Study-wide background: Collection of acute and convalescent COVID-19 samples took place in the United States, Italy and Spain.

Enrolled through a virtual design, the participants were between about 18 and 89 years of age and came from about two dozen US areas. Grouping used clinical history reported by participants in a survey and questionnaire. Authors' analysis steps: From reference gene primer amplification, estimates of nucleated cell counts were derived. The assay was immunoSEQ multiplex PCR, and TCRdb's table has in-frame clones only and misses some. That table furnishes V, J and clone size, whereas the DNA furnished D and trimming. The sample holds hundreds of thousands of clones, about nine tenths seen once. Germline V lookup: CDR1 SEHNR, CDR2 FQNEAQ (reference sequence). The CDR3 length is 12 residues. Trimming shortened V by 3 bases and J by 8 bases, and 8 bases separated the two germline ends.

Sequencing was carried out using PBMCs or T cells enriched from blood (not recorded which). The chain carries TRBV7-9 and TRBJ2-1; D remains ambiguous. This sequence was found in a woman aged 35 to 49 who had recovered from COVID-19. The CDR3 DNA reads as TGTGCCAGCAGCTTGACCGAGGATGAGCAGTTCTTC. Amino acid sequence: CASSLTEDEQFF.